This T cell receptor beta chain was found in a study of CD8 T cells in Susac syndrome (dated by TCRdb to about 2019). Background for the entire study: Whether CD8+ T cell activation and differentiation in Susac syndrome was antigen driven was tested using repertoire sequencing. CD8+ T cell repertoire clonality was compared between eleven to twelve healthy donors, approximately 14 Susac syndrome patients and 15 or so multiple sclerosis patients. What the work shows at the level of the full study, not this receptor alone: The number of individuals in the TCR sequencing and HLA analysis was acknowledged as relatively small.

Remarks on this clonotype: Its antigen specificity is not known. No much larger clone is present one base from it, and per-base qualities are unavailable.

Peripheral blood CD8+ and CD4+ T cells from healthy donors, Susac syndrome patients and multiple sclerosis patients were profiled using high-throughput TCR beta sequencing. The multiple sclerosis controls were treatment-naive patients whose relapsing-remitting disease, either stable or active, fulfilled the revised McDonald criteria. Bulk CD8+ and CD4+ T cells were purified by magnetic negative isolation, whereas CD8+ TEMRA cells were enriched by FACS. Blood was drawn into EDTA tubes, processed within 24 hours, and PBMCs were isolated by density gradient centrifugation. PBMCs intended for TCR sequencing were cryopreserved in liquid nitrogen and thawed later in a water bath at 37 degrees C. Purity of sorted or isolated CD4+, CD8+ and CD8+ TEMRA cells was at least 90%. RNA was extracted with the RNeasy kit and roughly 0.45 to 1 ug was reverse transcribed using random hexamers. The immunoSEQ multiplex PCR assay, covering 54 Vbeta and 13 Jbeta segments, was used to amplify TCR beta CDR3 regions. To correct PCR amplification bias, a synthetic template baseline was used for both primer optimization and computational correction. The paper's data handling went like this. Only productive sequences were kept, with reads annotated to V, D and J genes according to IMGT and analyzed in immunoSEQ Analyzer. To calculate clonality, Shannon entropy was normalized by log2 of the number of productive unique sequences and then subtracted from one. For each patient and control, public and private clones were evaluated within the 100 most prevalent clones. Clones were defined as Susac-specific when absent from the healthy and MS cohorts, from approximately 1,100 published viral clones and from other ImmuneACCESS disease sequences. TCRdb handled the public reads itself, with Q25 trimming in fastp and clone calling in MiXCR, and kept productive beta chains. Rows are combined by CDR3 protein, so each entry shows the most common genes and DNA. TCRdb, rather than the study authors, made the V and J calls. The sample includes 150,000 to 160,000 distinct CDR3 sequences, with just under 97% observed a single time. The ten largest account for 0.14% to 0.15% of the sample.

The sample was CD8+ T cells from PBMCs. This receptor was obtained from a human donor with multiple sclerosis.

The sequence in DNA is TGTGCCACCTCAATTAGCGGGGGGGCTTTCGATACGCAGTATTTT. This codes for CATSISGGAFDTQYF. The rearrangement joined TRBV25-1 to TRBJ2-3; 11 central nucleotides agree with TRBD2. The V end gives up 10 bases and the J end 6 bases, leaving 12 bases in the junction not matched to a gene. The CDR3 goes from the cysteine to the phenylalanine over 15 residues. Of all the DNA, just the CDR3 is kept, 45 bases in frame from base 1. Reading the germline V gene gives CDR1 MGHDK and CDR2 SYGVNS.